Below, 27 T cell receptor beta chains from the same sample are listed, as sequenced in a study of spatial heterogeneity in lung cancer. Time point reported: sample taken at primary tumor resection. TCRdb analysed the 5' RACE reads with MiXCR anew, one entry per CDR3 protein. The table lists about 100,000 distinct CDR3 sequences, about 4.4% of them singletons. These receptors are not linked to any known antigen. General study results and limits: In tumors, expanded intratumoral alpha and beta TCR counts tracked mutation counts.

Sequences were derived from lung tumor tissue, sampled at surgery. The receptor source for this set is a male donor with early-stage non-small cell lung cancer.

This clonotype was observed at least ten times. The gene calls are TRBV6-5 and TRBJ2-7, with no clear D. From germline, CDR1 is MNHEY and CDR2 SVGAGI. The CDR3 has 15 residues. The ends were cut back, 0 bases at V and 6 bases at J, with 15 bases in the middle. The DNA for the CDR3 is TGTGCCAGCAGTTACTCTCCTTCGGGTTTGGGCGAGCAGTACTTC. Its protein product is CASSYSPSGLGEQYF.

This clonotype has more than one count but fewer than ten. CDR3 loop: CASSSSGDTQYF. CDR3 nucleotides: TGTGCCAGCAGCTCATCCGGGGATACGCAGTATTTT. V gene TRBV7-9 combines with J gene TRBJ2-3, with no clear D. V was pared by 4 bases and J by 6 bases, with 8 bases between. The length of the CDR3 is 12 residues. Germline V lookup: CDR1 SEHNR, CDR2 FQNEAQ (reference sequence).

In its sample, this clonotype was seen a few times. The V and J genes are TRBV7-6 and TRBJ1-6; 7 bases agree with TRBD1. Germline V CDR1 and CDR2: SGHVS, FNYEAQ. This CDR3 is built from 16 residues. V trimming: 0 bases; J trimming: 8 bases; junction bases outside the gene matches: 7. The CDR3 coding sequence is TGTGCCAGCAGCTTAGCGGCGACAGGGAGGTATTCACCCCTCCACTTT. Encoded protein: CASSLAATGRYSPLHF. Complete variable domain (other parts from reference TRBV7-6 and TRBJ1-6): GAGVSQSPRYKVTKRGQDVALRCDPISGHVSLYWYRQALGQGPEFLTYFNYEAQQDKSGLPNDRFSAERPEGSISTLTIQRTEQRDSAMYRCASSLAATGRYSPLHFGNGTRLTVT.

Many counts were recorded for this clonotype. The V gene is TRBV28, the J gene TRBJ1-4; 8 nucleotides line up with TRBD1. J was trimmed by 6 bases and V by 6 bases; bases with no gene match: 3. The CDR3 is made up of 13 amino acids. CDR1 and CDR2 from the germline V gene are MDHEN and SYDVKM. The CDR3 nucleotides read TGTGCCAGCAGCCCGACAGGGGATGAAAAACTGTTTTTT. It specifies CASSPTGDEKLFF.

As regards this clonotype: One base away lies a much larger clone, so this may be a sequencing read error. The genes are TRBV27 and TRBJ2-7; 8 bases agree with TRBD1. Germline CDR1 MNHEY, CDR2 SMNVEV (reference sequence). The CDR3 spans 13 residues. The CDR3 nucleotides read TGTGCCAGCAGCAAGGACAGGGTCTACGAGCACTACTTC. Encoded protein: CASSKDRVYEHYF.

This clonotype was seen ten or more times. The chain couples TRBV29-1 to TRBJ2-3; 9 positions match TRBD2. This CDR3 contains 16 residues. Germline V CDR1 and CDR2: SQVTM, ANQGSEA. V trimming: 5 bases; J trimming: 3 bases; junction bases outside the gene matches: 12. The chain's CDR3 is CSVRYARTSDTDTQYF. The CDR3 nucleotides read TGCAGCGTTCGTTATGCCCGGACTAGCGATACAGATACGCAGTATTTT.

This clonotype was picked up many times. This rearrangement joins TRBV20-1 to TRBJ2-3, with D possibly matching TRBD2 (5 bases). The CDR3 has 13 residues. CDR1 is DFQATT and CDR2 is SNEGSKA in the germline V gene (reference sequence). Between the trimmed V and J ends, which lost 4 bases and 6 bases, there was a span of 14 bases. The CDR3 region has the DNA TGCAGTGCTACGGGAACAACCAGGGATACGCAGTATTTT. This codes for CSATGTTRDTQYF.

This clonotype was seen many times. The chain combines TRBV18 with TRBJ1-5, with D hard to call. The CDR3 covers 16 residues. CDR1 is KGHSH and CDR2 is LQKENI in the germline V gene. V lost 2 bases and J lost 0, with 11 bases in between. CDR3 protein: CASSPKGDGSNQPQHF. As DNA, the CDR3 is TGTGCCAGCTCACCAAAAGGAGACGGTAGCAATCAGCCCCAGCATTTT.

The chain combines TRBV5-1 with TRBJ2-7; 9 positions agree with TRBD1. This CDR3 has 15 residues. The J segment lost 6 bases and the V segment lost 1 base, leaving 8 bases of the junction unmatched. In germline, CDR1 is SGHRS, CDR2 YFSETQ. The DNA of the CDR3 is TGCGCCAGCAGCTTGTTCGGGACAGGGATAGGCGAGCAGTACTTC. Translated: CASSLFGTGIGEQYF.

This chain uses TRBV6-6 with TRBJ1-1; D possibly corresponds to TRBD1 (5 bases). Trimming took off 5 bases at V and 1 base at J, with 11 bases between the two ends. The CDR3 runs 14 residues. Germline CDR1 and CDR2: MNHNY and SVGAGI (reference sequence). The CDR3 reads CASSTQVPNTEAFF. In DNA form, the CDR3 reads TGTGCCAGCAGTACACAGGTCCCGAACACTGAAGCTTTCTTT.

This clonotype showed up many times. The chain uses TRBV12-3 or TRBV12-4 and TRBJ2-4, with D perhaps matching TRBD1 (7 bases). The V and J ends lost 6 bases and 2 bases respectively, with 11 bases between them. This CDR3 contains 14 residues. CDR3 sequence reads: CASSAGGPKNIQYF. The CDR3 nucleotides are TGTGCCAGCAGCGCAGGGGGGCCCAAAAACATTCAGTACTTC.

In its sample, this clonotype was seen a few times. The chain carries TRBV18 and TRBJ2-2; D ambiguous. The germline V and J ends were trimmed by 3 bases and 3 bases, with 8 bases remaining between them. Germline CDR1 KGHSH, CDR2 LQKENI. The CDR3 consists of 14 residues. Written as DNA, the CDR3 is TGTGCCAGCTCACCTTTTCCTGACACCGGGGAGCTGTTTTTT. This codes for CASSPFPDTGELFF.

This clonotype was recorded at least ten times. This chain uses TRBV28 with TRBJ2-5; D remains ambiguous. Trimming cost V 6 bases and J 5 bases, with 10 bases left between them. The CDR3 contains 12 residues. Looked up from germline, CDR1 is MDHEN and CDR2 is SYDVKM. For the CDR3, the DNA is TGTGCCAGCAGCTTAGCATCCGAGACCCAGTACTTC. Encoded protein: CASSLASETQYF. Full variable domain (remainder filled in from reference TRBV28 and TRBJ2-5): DVKVTQSSRYLVKRTGEKVFLECVQDMDHENMFWYRQDPGLGLRLIYFSYDVKMKEKGDIPEGYSVSREKKERFSLILESASTNQTSMYLCASSLASETQYFGPGTRLLVL.

This CDR3 reads CASNQHTGELFF. CDR3 DNA: TGTGCCAGCAACCAGCACACCGGGGAGCTGTTTTTT. The V gene is TRBV28, the J gene TRBJ2-2; unclear D gene. This CDR3 contains 12 residues. Trimming cost V 7 bases and J 3 bases, with 6 bases left between them. Germline CDR1 MDHEN, CDR2 SYDVKM. Full variable domain (missing parts from reference TRBV28 and TRBJ2-2): DVKVTQSSRYLVKRTGEKVFLECVQDMDHENMFWYRQDPGLGLRLIYFSYDVKMKEKGDIPEGYSVSREKKERFSLILESASTNQTSMYLCASNQHTGELFFGEGSRLTVL.

This clonotype has a count of ten or more. CDR3 bases: TGTGCCAGCAATCTAGCGGGCGCCTACGAGCAGTACTTC. Translation gives CASNLAGAYEQYF. V is TRBV28 and J is TRBJ2-7; 8 bases agree with TRBD2. Trimming at V came to 7 bases and at J to 2 bases, leaving 4 bases not matched to a gene. The germline CDR1 and CDR2 sequences are MDHEN and SYDVKM. This CDR3 is built from 13 residues.

Details on this clonotype: A much larger clonotype is one base distant, so this may be a read error. The chain employs TRBV20-1 and TRBJ2-1; 7 positions agree with TRBD1. This CDR3 spans 16 amino acids. Trimming took 3 bases from V and 4 from J; bases not matched to a gene: 12. Per the germline V gene, CDR1 is DFQATT and CDR2 is SNEGSKA (reference sequence). This CDR3 reads CSASRDSPMAYNEQFF. CDR3 bases: TGCAGTGCTAGCCGGGACAGCCCCATGGCGTACAATGAGCAGTTCTTC.

This clonotype was counted at least ten times. V gene TRBV11-2 combines with J gene TRBJ2-1; 10 bases agree with TRBD2. The CDR3 spans 16 residues. The germline gives CDR1 SGHAT, CDR2 FQNNGV. The V gene end was trimmed by 5 bases and the J gene end by 8 bases; junction bases not matched to a gene: 12. The CDR3 protein is CASSPRLAGVLYEQFF. The CDR3 DNA reads as TGTGCCAGCAGCCCCCGCCTAGCGGGGGTTTTGTATGAGCAGTTCTTC.

This clonotype has at least ten counts. The genes are TRBV6-2 or TRBV6-3 and TRBJ2-1; 8 nucleotides agree with TRBD1. V shed 7 bases and J 3 bases; nucleotides not matched to a gene: 5. CDR3 size: 14 residues. Germline loops: CDR1 MNHEY, CDR2 SVGEGT. The DNA of the CDR3 is TGTGCCAGCAACGGGGACAGGAGCTACAATGAGCAGTTCTTC. This codes for CASNGDRSYNEQFF.

The table lists this clonotype with many counts. The V gene is TRBV27, the J gene TRBJ2-7; possible D gene TRBD2, 5 bases. V was clipped by 6 bases and J by 0 bases, with 9 bases between them. The CDR3 has 13 residues. Germline V lookup: CDR1 MNHEY, CDR2 SMNVEV (reference sequence). In DNA form, the CDR3 reads TGTGCCAGCAGGGACTTGAGCTCCTACGAGCAGTACTTC. Translating it yields CASRDLSSYEQYF.

Note on this clonotype: A much larger clone is a single base away; this may be a read error. The chain links TRBV29-1 to TRBJ2-1; a weak D match, TRBD2 (6 bases). This CDR3 has 14 amino acids. The germline CDR1 and CDR2 sequences are SQVTM and ANQGSEA. The V end was cut by 7 bases, the J end by 7 bases, with 20 bases between. The CDR3 spells CSARRGRWGNEQFF. In DNA, the CDR3 is TGCAGCGCGAGGCGGGGCAGGTGGGGGAATGAGCAGTTCTTC.

This clonotype has at least ten counts. The chain combines TRBV28 with TRBJ1-4; no firm D call. V was trimmed by 5 bases and J by 12 bases, leaving 19 bases between them. The germline gives CDR1 MDHEN, CDR2 SYDVKM. The CDR3 is 14 amino acids. The CDR3 protein is CASSPLWSWEQLFF. DNA for the CDR3: TGTGCCAGCAGTCCCCTTTGGAGTTGGGAACAACTGTTTTTT.

This clonotype showed up many times. The CDR3 DNA is TGCAGTGCTAGAAATGGGGGAGACGAGCAGTTCTTC. Protein product: CSARNGGDEQFF. V gene TRBV20-1 combines with J gene TRBJ2-1; D is perhaps TRBD1 or TRBD2 (5 bases each). The CDR3 has 12 residues. Germline CDR1 DFQATT, CDR2 SNEGSKA (reference sequence). Between the trimmed V and J ends, which lost 2 bases and 10 bases, there was a span of 12 bases.

The sample holds many counts of this clonotype. The chain carries TRBV7-9 and TRBJ1-5; D is uncertain. V gave up 1 base and J gave up 5 bases, with 6 bases separating them. Germline CDR1 SEHNR, CDR2 FQNEAQ (reference sequence). The CDR3 runs to 13 residues. DNA for the CDR3: TGTGCCAGCAGCTTAGGGGGTGATCAGCCCCAGCATTTT. It is translated as CASSLGGDQPQHF.

This clonotype turned up a few times. The chain is built from TRBV11-2 and TRBJ2-7; D perhaps matches TRBD1 (7 bases). The CDR3 totals 14 residues. Germline V lookup: CDR1 SGHAT, CDR2 FQNNGV. Trimming removed 1 base at V and 4 bases at J, with 11 bases between. This chain's CDR3 is CASSLGAGGYEQYF. The CDR3 DNA sequence: TGTGCCAGCAGCTTAGGGGCAGGGGGGTACGAGCAGTACTTC.

This clonotype was recorded many times. The V and J genes are TRBV19 and TRBJ2-3; a weak D match, TRBD2 (5 bases). CDR3 size: 13 residues. The V gene lost 8 bases and the J gene lost 4 bases, with 13 bases spanning the gap. Germline V gives CDR1 LNHDA, CDR2 SQIVND (reference sequence). The CDR3 reads CASSHLLADTQYF. The DNA for the CDR3 is TGTGCCAGTTCCCACCTACTAGCAGATACGCAGTATTTT.

The J gene is TRBJ1-1, the V gene TRBV20-1; perhaps TRBD1 as D (6 bases). Deletions cut 4 bases from V and 4 bases from J, with 16 bases between. The CDR3 consists of 14 residues. CDR1 is DFQATT, CDR2 SNEGSKA, per germline (reference sequence). Here the CDR3 DNA reads TGCAGTGCTACGCCGAGTTGGGGGCCCACTGAAGCTTTCTTT. Translation: CSATPSWGPTEAFF.

The sample holds many counts of this clonotype. This chain joins TRBV6-5 and TRBJ2-7, with a weak D call TRBD2 (6 bases). Germline V gene data show CDR1 as MNHEY and CDR2 as SVGAGI. This CDR3 has 14 residues. The V and J ends lost 0 bases and 0 bases respectively, with 6 bases between them. The CDR3 region has the DNA TGTGCCAGCAGTTACTCGGGGGGCTCCTACGAGCAGTACTTC. Translation: CASSYSGGSYEQYF.